This TCR beta chain comes out of a study of T cells after yellow fever vaccination. The CDR3 is made up of 15 amino acids. Germline-derived CDR1 and CDR2 are LGHNA and YNFKEQ. V lost 4 bases, J lost 0 bases, and 13 bases lay in between. MiXCR, applied by TCRdb to the 5' RACE reads, yields one record per CDR3 protein. This sample has some 390,000 distinct CDR3 sequences, with over 5% found just once. This clonotype was counted between two and nine times. The chain links TRBV4-2 to TRBJ2-7; D is ambiguous. This specimen was PBMCs, taken 5 days after the yellow fever booster vaccination. This clonotype originated in a man aged 25 to 40 who received the YFV17D yellow fever vaccine. As DNA, the CDR3 is TGTGCCAGCAGCCGCGACTCTTCGAGCTCCTACGAGCAGTACTTC. Protein product: CASSRDSSSSYEQYF.